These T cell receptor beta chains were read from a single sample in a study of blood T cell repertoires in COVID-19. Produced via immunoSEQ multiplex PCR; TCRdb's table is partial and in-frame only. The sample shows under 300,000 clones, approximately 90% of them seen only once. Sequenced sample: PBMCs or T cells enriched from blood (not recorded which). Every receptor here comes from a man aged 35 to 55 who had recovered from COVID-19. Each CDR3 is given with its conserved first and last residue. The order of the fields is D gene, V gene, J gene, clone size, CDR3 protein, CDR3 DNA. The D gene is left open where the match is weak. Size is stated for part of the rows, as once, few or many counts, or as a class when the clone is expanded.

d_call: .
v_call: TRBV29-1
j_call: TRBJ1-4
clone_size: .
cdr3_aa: CSGSAGQEKLFF
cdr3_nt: TGCAGCGGGTCGGCAGGGCAAGAAAAACTGTTTTTT

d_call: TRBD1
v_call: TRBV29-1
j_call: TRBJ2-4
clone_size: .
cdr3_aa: CSGWDRGTKNIQYF
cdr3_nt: TGCAGCGGATGGGACAGGGGGACCAAAAACATTCAGTACTTC

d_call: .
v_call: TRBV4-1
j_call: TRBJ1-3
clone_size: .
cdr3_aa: CASSHQGMAGNTIYF
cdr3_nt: TGCGCCAGCAGCCATCAGGGGATGGCTGGAAACACCATATATTTT

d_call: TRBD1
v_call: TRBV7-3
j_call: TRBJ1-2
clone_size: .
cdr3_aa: CASSPDGTGVGGYTF
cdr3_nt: TGTGCCAGCAGCCCGGACGGGACAGGGGTGGGTGGCTACACCTTC

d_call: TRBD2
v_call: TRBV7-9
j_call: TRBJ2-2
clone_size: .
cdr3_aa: CASSPAVSSGRLNTGELFF
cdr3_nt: TGTGCCAGCAGCCCAGCAGTCTCTAGCGGGAGGTTGAACACCGGGGAGCTGTTTTTT

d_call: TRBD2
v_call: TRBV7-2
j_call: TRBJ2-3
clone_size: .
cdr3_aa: CASSFGTTTRGTQYF
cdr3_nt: TGTGCCAGCAGCTTCGGGACTACGACTAGGGGTACGCAGTATTTT

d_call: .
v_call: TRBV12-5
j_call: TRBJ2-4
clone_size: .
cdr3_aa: CASAQTGVRRIQYF
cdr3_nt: TGTGCTAGTGCCCAGACCGGGGTGAGAAGAATCCAGTACTTC

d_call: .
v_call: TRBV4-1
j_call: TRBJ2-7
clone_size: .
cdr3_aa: CASSHLGPPNKYEQYF
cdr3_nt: TGCGCCAGCAGCCACCTGGGCCCCCCAAACAAGTACGAGCAGTACTTC

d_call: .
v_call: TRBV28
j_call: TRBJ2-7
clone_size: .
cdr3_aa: CASSFPGTSGEQYF
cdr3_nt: TGTGCCAGCAGTTTTCCTGGGACATCTGGCGAGCAGTACTTC

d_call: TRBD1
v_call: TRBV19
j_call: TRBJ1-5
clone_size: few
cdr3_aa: CASSTYRGSNQPQHF
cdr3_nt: TGTGCCAGTAGTACCTACAGGGGAAGCAATCAGCCCCAGCATTTT

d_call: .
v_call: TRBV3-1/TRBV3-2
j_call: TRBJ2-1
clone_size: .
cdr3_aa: CASSQGRGEQFF
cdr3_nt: TGTGCCAGCAGCCAAGGTAGAGGTGAGCAGTTCTTC

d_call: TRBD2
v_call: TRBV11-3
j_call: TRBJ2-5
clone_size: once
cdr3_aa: CASSSPAGGLRNQETQYF
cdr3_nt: TGTGCCAGCAGCTCCCCAGCGGGGGGACTGAGGAACCAAGAGACCCAGTACTTC

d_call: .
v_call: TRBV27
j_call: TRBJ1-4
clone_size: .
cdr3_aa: CASTPRGPNEKLFF
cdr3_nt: TGTGCCAGCACCCCGCGGGGGCCTAATGAAAAACTGTTTTTT

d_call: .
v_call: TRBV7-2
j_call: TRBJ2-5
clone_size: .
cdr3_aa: CASTLGGDRETQYF
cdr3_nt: TGTGCCAGCACCTTAGGCGGGGATAGGGAGACCCAGTACTTC

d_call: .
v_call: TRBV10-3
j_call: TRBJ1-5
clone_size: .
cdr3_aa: CSAMGGIGQPQHF
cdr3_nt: TGTTCGGCGATGGGGGGTATCGGTCAGCCCCAGCATTTT

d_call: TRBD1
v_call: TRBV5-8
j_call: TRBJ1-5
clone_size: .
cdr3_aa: CASSLVGTVNSNQPQHF
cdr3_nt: TGTGCCAGCAGCTTGGTCGGGACAGTCAATAGCAATCAGCCCCAGCATTTT

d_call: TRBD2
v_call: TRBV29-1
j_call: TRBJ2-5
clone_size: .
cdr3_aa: CSVVGLAGARQETQYF
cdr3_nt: TGCAGCGTTGTAGGGCTAGCGGGAGCGCGGCAAGAGACCCAGTACTTC

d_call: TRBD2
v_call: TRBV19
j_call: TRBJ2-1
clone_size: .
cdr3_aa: CASSGGPNYNEQFF
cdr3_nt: TGTGCCAGTTCGGGGGGACCAAACTACAATGAGCAGTTCTTC

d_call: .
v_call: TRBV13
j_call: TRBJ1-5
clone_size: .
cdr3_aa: CASSFGRSNQPQHF
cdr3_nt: TGTGCCAGCAGCTTCGGCAGGAGCAATCAGCCCCAGCATTTT

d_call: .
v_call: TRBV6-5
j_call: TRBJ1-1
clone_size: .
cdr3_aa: CASSKHNRVDTEAFF
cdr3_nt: TGTGCCAGCAGTAAACATAACAGGGTTGACACTGAAGCTTTCTTT

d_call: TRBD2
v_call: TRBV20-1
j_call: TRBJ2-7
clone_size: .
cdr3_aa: CSASISGRASGGEQYF
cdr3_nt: TGCAGTGCTAGTATCAGCGGGAGGGCCAGTGGTGGCGAGCAGTACTTC

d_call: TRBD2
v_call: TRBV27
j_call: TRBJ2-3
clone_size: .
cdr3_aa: CASSLTPGGRAKDTQYF
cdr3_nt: TGTGCCAGCAGTTTAACCCCGGGGGGGAGGGCGAAAGATACGCAGTATTTT

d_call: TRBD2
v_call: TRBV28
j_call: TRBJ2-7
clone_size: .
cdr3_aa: CASSTSGVTYEQYF
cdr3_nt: TGTGCCAGCAGTACTAGCGGGGTAACCTACGAGCAGTACTTC

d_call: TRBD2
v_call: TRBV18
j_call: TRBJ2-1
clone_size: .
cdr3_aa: CASSPPTSGRYNEQFF
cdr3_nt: TGTGCCAGCTCACCACCAACTAGCGGGAGGTACAATGAGCAGTTCTTC

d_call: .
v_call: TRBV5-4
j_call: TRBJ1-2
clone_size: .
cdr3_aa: CASEGGGYGYTF
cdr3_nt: TGTGCCAGCGAAGGGGGGGGATATGGCTACACCTTC

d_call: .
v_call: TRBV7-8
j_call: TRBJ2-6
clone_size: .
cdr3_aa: CASSKDRTSGANVLTF
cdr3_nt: TGTGCCAGCAGTAAAGACAGAACCTCTGGGGCCAACGTCCTGACTTTC

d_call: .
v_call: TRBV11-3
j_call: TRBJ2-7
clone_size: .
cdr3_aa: CASSSPISSPSATGTYEQYF
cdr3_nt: TGTGCCAGCAGCTCCCCCATTAGCTCCCCTAGTGCCACCGGGACCTACGAGCAGTACTTC

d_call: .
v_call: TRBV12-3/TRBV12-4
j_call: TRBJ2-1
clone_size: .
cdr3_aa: CASSFRGEQFF
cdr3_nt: TGTGCCAGCAGTTTCCGCGGAGAGCAGTTCTTC

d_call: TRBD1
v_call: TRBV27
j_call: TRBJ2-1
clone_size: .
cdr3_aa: CASSLGQEVEQFF
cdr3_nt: TGTGCCAGCAGTTTGGGACAGGAGGTTGAGCAGTTCTTC

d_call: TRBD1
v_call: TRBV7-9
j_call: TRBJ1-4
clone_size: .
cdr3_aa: CASSRGQGHEKLFF
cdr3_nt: TGTGCCAGCAGCAGGGGACAGGGGCATGAAAAACTGTTTTTT

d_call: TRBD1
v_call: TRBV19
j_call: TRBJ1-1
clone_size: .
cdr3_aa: CASSSRDRRKAFF
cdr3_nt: TGTGCCAGTAGTAGCCGGGACAGGAGGAAAGCTTTCTTT

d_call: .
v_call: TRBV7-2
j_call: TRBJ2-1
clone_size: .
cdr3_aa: CASSLVEGYNEQFF
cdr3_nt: TGTGCCAGCAGCTTAGTCGAGGGATACAATGAGCAGTTCTTC

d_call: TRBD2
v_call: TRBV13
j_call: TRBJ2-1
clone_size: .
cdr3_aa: CASSSTSGTYNEQFF
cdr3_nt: TGTGCCAGCAGCTCTACTAGCGGAACTTACAATGAGCAGTTCTTC

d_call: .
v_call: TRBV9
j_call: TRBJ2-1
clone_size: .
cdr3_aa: CASSARTPYSHNEQFF
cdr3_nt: TGTGCCAGCAGCGCCCGGACTCCCTATTCCCACAATGAGCAGTTCTTC

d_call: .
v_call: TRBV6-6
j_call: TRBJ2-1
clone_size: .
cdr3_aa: CASSWTDYNEQFF
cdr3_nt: TGTGCCAGCAGTTGGACTGATTACAATGAGCAGTTCTTC

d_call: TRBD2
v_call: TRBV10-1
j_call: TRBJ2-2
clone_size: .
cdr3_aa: CASSDGTSGANTGELFF
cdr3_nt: TGCGCCAGCAGTGATGGGACTAGCGGGGCGAACACCGGGGAGCTGTTTTTT

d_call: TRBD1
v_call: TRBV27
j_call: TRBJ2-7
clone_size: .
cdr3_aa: CASSLASTGISYEQYF
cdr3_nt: TGTGCCAGCAGTTTAGCCTCGACAGGGATCTCCTACGAGCAGTACTTC

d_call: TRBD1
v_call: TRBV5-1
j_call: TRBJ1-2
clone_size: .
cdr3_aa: CASSPNRDRGLDGYTF
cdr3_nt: TGCGCCAGCAGCCCGAATCGGGACAGGGGGCTCGATGGCTACACCTTC

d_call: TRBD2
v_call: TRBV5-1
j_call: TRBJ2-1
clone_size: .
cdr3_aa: CASSPPGTSVNEQFF
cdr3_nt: TGCGCCAGCAGCCCGCCGGGGACTAGCGTGAATGAGCAGTTCTTC

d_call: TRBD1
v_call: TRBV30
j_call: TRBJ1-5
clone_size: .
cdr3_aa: CAWGDSRNQPQHF
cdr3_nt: TGTGCCTGGGGGGACAGCCGCAATCAGCCCCAGCATTTT

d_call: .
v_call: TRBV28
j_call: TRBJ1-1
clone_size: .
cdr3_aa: CASSRNLGAGTEAFF
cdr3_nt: TGTGCCAGCAGTCGAAATCTGGGGGCTGGGACTGAAGCTTTCTTT

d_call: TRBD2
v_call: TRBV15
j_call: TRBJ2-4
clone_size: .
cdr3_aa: CATSRDSGGGVSKNIQYF
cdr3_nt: TGTGCCACCAGCAGAGATTCTGGCGGGGGGGTGTCCAAAAACATTCAGTACTTC

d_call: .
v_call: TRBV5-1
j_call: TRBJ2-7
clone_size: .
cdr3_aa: CASSLEGDSYEQYF
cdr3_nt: TGCGCCAGCAGCTTGGAAGGGGATTCCTACGAGCAGTACTTC

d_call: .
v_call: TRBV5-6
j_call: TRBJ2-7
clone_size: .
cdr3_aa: CASSFDRFNNEQYF
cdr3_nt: TGTGCCAGCAGCTTCGACAGGTTTAACAACGAGCAGTACTTC

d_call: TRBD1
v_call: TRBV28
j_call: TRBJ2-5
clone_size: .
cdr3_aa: CASSLAPQGEGNQETQYF
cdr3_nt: TGTGCCAGCAGTTTAGCGCCACAGGGGGAAGGAAATCAAGAGACCCAGTACTTC

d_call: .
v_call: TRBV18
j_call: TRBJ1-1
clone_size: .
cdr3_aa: CASSETGATEAFF
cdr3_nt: TGTGCCAGCTCTGAGACAGGCGCGACTGAAGCTTTCTTT

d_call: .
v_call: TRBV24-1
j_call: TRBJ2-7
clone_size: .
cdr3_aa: CATSDLPEGEQYF
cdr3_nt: TGTGCCACCAGTGATTTACCGGAGGGCGAGCAGTACTTC

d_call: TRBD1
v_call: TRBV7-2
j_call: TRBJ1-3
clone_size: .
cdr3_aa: CASTHRGISGNTIYF
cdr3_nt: TGTGCCAGCACCCACAGGGGAATCTCTGGAAACACCATATATTTT

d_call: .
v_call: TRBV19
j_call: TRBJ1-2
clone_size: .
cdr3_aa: CASSIRGYGYTF
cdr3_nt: TGTGCCAGTAGTATACGAGGTTATGGCTACACCTTC

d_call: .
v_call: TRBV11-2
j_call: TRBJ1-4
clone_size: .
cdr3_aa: CASSFTRGTNEKLFF
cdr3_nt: TGTGCCAGCAGCTTCACGCGGGGGACTAATGAAAAACTGTTTTTT

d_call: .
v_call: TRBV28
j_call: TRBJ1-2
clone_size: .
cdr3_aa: CASSKTGIIGYTF
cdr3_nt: TGTGCCAGCAGTAAAACAGGGATAATCGGCTACACCTTC

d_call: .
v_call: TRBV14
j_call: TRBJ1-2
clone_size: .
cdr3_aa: CASSSISDRVNYGYTF
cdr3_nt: TGTGCCAGCAGCAGCATCTCCGACAGAGTTAACTATGGCTACACCTTC

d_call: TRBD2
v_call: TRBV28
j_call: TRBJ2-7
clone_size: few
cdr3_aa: CASTLGTSLREQYF
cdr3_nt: TGTGCCAGCACTCTGGGGACTAGCTTACGCGAGCAGTACTTC

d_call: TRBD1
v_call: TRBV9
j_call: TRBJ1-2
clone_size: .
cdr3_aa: CASSQGQGSDGYTF
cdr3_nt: TGTGCCAGCAGCCAAGGACAGGGTTCGGATGGCTACACCTTC

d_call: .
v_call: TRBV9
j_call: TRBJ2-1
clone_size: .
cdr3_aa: CASSSKGYEQFF
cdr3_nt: TGTGCCAGCAGCTCAAAGGGGTATGAGCAGTTCTTC

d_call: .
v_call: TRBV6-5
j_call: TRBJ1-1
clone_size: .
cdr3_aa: CASSRNRVEAFF
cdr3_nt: TGTGCCAGCAGTAGAAACAGGGTCGAAGCTTTCTTT

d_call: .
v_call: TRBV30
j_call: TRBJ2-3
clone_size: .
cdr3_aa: CAWSVFRADTQYF
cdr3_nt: TGTGCCTGGAGTGTCTTCCGGGCAGATACGCAGTATTTT

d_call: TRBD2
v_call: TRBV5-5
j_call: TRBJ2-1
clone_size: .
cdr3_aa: CASSLTSGSYNEQFF
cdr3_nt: TGTGCCAGCAGCTTAACTAGCGGCTCCTACAATGAGCAGTTCTTC

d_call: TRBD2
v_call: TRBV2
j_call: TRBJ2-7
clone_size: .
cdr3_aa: CASSYTSGGSYEQYF
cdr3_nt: TGTGCCAGCAGCTACACTAGCGGGGGCTCCTACGAGCAGTACTTC

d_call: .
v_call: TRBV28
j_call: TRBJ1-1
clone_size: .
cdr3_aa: CASSLLAENTEAFF
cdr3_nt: TGTGCCAGCAGTTTGCTTGCAGAGAACACTGAAGCTTTCTTT